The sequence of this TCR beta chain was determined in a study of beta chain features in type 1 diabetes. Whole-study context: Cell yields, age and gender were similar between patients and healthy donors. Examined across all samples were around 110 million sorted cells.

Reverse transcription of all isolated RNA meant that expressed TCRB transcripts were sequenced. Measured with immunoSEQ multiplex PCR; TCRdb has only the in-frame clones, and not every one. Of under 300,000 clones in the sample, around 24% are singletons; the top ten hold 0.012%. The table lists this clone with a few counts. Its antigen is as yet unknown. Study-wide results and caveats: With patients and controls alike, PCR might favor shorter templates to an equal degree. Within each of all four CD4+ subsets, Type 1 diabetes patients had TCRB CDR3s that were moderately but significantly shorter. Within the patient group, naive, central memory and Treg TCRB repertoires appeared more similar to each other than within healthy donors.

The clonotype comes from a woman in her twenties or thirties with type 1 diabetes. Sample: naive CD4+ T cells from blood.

The CDR3 bases are TGCGCCAGCAGCCCCACCTCCGGGACTAGAGGGGGGTACGAGCAGTACTTC. Its protein product is CASSPTSGTRGGYEQYF. The chain combines TRBV4-1 with TRBJ2-7; 8 nucleotides align to TRBD2. CDR1 and CDR2 from the germline V gene are MGHRA and YSYEKL. The CDR3 extends over 17 amino acids. With 4 bases clipped from V and 4 bases from J, the junction kept 15 bases outside the gene matches.